This is a list of T cell receptor beta chains from one sample in a study of T-cell memory formation after mild COVID-19. TCRdb processed the 5' RACE reads anew with MiXCR; each CDR3 protein has one entry. The sample consists of a few hundred thousand distinct CDR3 sequences, approximately 27% of them appearing once. Sequencing was performed on PBMCs or a T cell subset sorted from them (not recorded which). These receptors were collected from an adult woman who had mild COVID-19 (a few samples of this study predate the infection). Cell type and time point are not known. The CDR3 runs from the conserved cysteine through the conserved F or W. D genes are given only for firm matches. Rows give clone size only sometimes, using once, few, many, or a class for an expanded clone.

j_call | clone_size | v_call | cdr3_length | d_call | cdr3_nt | cdr3_aa
TRBJ2-3 | few | TRBV14 | 17 | - | TGTGCCAGCAGCCAAAGGCGGACTCCGTTGGAGCTGCATACGCAGTATTTT | CASSQRRTPLELHTQYF
TRBJ2-7 | few | TRBV7-2 | 18 | TRBD2 | TGTGCCAGCAGCTTAACCGGACTAGCGGAGGAGGGGGCCTACGAGCAGTACTTC | CASSLTGLAEEGAYEQYF
TRBJ2-7 | few | TRBV29-1 | 13 | TRBD2 | TGCAGCGTGACTAGCGACATATCTTACGAGCAGTACTTC | CSVTSDISYEQYF
TRBJ1-3 | - | TRBV9 | 16 | - | TGTGCCAGCAGCGCCCGGACAGTAAAATCTGGAAACACCATATATTTT | CASSARTVKSGNTIYF
TRBJ2-5 | - | TRBV29-1 | 13 | - | TGCAGCGTTATCGGGTCAGATCAAGAGACCCAGTACTTC | CSVIGSDQETQYF
TRBJ2-7 | few | TRBV21-1 | 17 | - | TGTGCCAGCAGCAAAGTGGCCCGGCGTCTCGCCTTCTACGAGCAGTACTTC | CASSKVARRLAFYEQYF
TRBJ1-2 | few | TRBV6-5 | 17 | - | TGTGCCAGCAGTTACTCACTTGGATCTGCAGGGAACTATGGCTACACCTTC | CASSYSLGSAGNYGYTF
TRBJ1-5 | - | TRBV10-3 | 13 | - | TGTGCCATCAGTGGAGATAGCAATCAGCCCCAGCATTTT | CAISGDSNQPQHF
TRBJ1-1 | few | TRBV5-1 | 16 | - | TGCGCCAGCAGTCCGACCAGTTCACGGCTGAACACTGAAGCTTTCTTT | CASSPTSSRLNTEAFF
TRBJ2-5 | - | TRBV15 | 13 | - | TGTGCCACCAGCGAAGAAGGGGTCGAGACCCAGTACTTC | CATSEEGVETQYF
TRBJ2-7 | - | TRBV18 | 13 | - | TGTGCCAGCTCACCAAACAGAGATTACGAGCAGTACTTC | CASSPNRDYEQYF
TRBJ2-1 | - | TRBV4-1 | 14 | - | TGCGCCAGCAGCCAGGACGGAATCTACAATGAGCAGTTCTTC | CASSQDGIYNEQFF
TRBJ2-2 | - | TRBV7-8 | 14 | - | TGTGCCAGCAGCGAGTCCGGGGAACACGGGGAGCTGTTTTTT | CASSESGEHGELFF
TRBJ2-3 | few | TRBV7-2 | 14 | - | TGTGCCAGCAGCCAGGGGCTTGGCACAGATACGCAGTATTTT | CASSQGLGTDTQYF
TRBJ1-2 | - | TRBV5-6 | 16 | TRBD1 | TGTGCCAGCAGCTTGGCGCGACAGGGAGCTAACTATGGCTACACCTTC | CASSLARQGANYGYTF